The entry below gives a single T cell receptor (beta chain) sequence along with its context. Germline V gene sequence: CDR1 SQVTM, CDR2 ANQGSEA. V lost 1 base to trimming and J lost 5 bases, with 9 bases between them. This CDR3 contains 14 residues. This specimen belongs to a study of blood T cell repertoires in COVID-19. Method: immunoSEQ multiplex PCR; TCRdb's copy keeps in-frame clones and lacks some. This sample has around 250,000 clones, with about 86% found just once. The clonotype originates from a man in his sixties with acute or convalescent COVID-19. The sequenced sample was peripheral blood. The genes are TRBV29-1 and TRBJ1-6, with a possible D match to TRBD1 (5 bases). Here the CDR3 reads CSVEAGGDNSPLHF. In DNA, the CDR3 is TGCAGCGTTGAAGCCGGGGGTGATAATTCACCCCTCCACTTT.